The 5 T cell receptor beta chains listed next were all sequenced from one sample in a study of blood T cell repertoires in COVID-19. Generated by immunoSEQ multiplex PCR, the TCRdb table keeps only in-frame clones and is missing some. The sample has around 260,000 clones; about nine tenths are singletons. Sequenced material: peripheral blood. These receptors all come from a woman aged 40-49 years who had recovered from COVID-19.

CDR3: CASSHHSAGATYNEQFF. For the CDR3, the DNA is TGCGCCAGCAGCCACCACAGTGCAGGGGCGACCTACAATGAGCAGTTCTTC. The chain is built from TRBV4-1 and TRBJ2-1; D is possibly TRBD1 (6 bases). Per the germline V gene, CDR1 is MGHRA and CDR2 is YSYEKL. The CDR3 covers 17 residues. Trimming stripped 3 bases from V and 2 bases from J, with 17 bases between.

V is TRBV7-9 and J is TRBJ2-1; 8 positions match TRBD1. With 6 bases clipped from V and 6 bases from J, the junction kept 10 bases outside the gene matches. Germline V gene data show CDR1 as SEHNR and CDR2 as FQNEAQ (reference sequence). The CDR3 contains 15 residues. The CDR3, as DNA: TGTGCCAGCAGGGATACCGGGACAGGTCCCAATGAGCAGTTCTTC. Protein: CASRDTGTGPNEQFF.

This chain links TRBV19 with TRBJ2-3, with 8 bases fitting TRBD2. CDR3 length: 16 amino acids. Germline CDR1 and CDR2: LNHDA and SQIVND (reference sequence). V trimming: 1 base; J trimming: 1 base; junction bases outside the gene matches: 4. The CDR3 is CASSIVSSGGTDTQYF. CDR3 in DNA: TGTGCCAGTAGTATAGTGAGTAGCGGGGGCACAGATACGCAGTATTTT.

The chain couples TRBV5-4 to TRBJ2-3; 9 nucleotides agree with TRBD2. CDR1 and CDR2 (germline): SGHNT, YYREEE (reference sequence). Trimming removed 0 bases from V and 3 bases from J; junction bases left unmatched: 5. CDR3 size: 16 residues. This CDR3 is CASSLGGGGATDTQYF. The CDR3 DNA follows: TGTGCCAGCAGCTTGGGTGGCGGGGGGGCAACAGATACGCAGTATTTT.

The rearrangement uses TRBV5-1 and TRBJ2-6; D uncertain. Germline V gene data show CDR1 as SGHRS and CDR2 as YFSETQ. Trimming cost V 1 base and J 2 bases, with 10 bases left between them. CDR3 length equals 16 residues. CDR3 loop: CASSLPGWAGANVLTF. CDR3 DNA sequence: TGCGCCAGCAGCTTGCCCGGGTGGGCTGGGGCCAACGTCCTGACTTTC.